This T cell receptor (beta chain) was obtained from a study of response to subunit inactivated influenza vaccine. Germline assignment: CDR1 SGHTA and CDR2 FQGNSA. Trimming took 2 bases from V and 3 from J; bases not matched to a gene: 7. The CDR3 covers 16 residues. TCRdb itself ran the RT-PCR reads through MiXCR, one entry per CDR3 protein. The table shows hundreds of thousands of distinct CDR3 sequences, with about 14% occurring only once. Notes on the study in general: Few additional T cells are recruited per seasonal influenza vaccination, authors suggested.

This clonotype was seen repeatedly, ten times or more. Antigen specificity is unknown. Sequencing used PBMCs from blood, obtained around 14 days before vaccination. The source of this sequence is a man aged 50 to 60 who received an inactivated influenza vaccine. This chain connects TRBV7-2 to TRBJ2-3; TRBD2 agrees at 8 bases. As DNA, the CDR3 is TGTGCCAGCAGCTTATTTGGGGGCGGGAGGACAGATACGCAGTATTTT. It is translated as CASSLFGGGRTDTQYF.